The 4 T cell receptor beta chains in this list originate from one sample, sequenced in a study of tumor-infiltrating lymphocytes in primary liver carcinoma. The researchers produced TCR beta cDNA from 500 ng total RNA with a constant-region primer. Libraries for TCR beta were built through three nested multiplex PCR rounds, which together made up a slightly modified ARM-PCR procedure. In the first two PCR rounds, TRBV1-TRBV30 forward primers were paired with a C-beta reverse primer, and each round lasted about 10 cycles. MiXCR, applied by TCRdb to the multiplex PCR reads, yields one record per CDR3 protein. The repertoire consists of 100,000 to 150,000 distinct CDR3 sequences, with around 64% occurring once and the leading ten covering 7% to 10%. Unsorted bulk tissue of about 19-31 mg yielded co-extracted RNA and DNA. Sequenced input: liver tumor tissue from sampling region 3. Indicated subset: tumor region T3, left-lateral pole. The source of these receptors is a woman in her sixties with primary liver carcinoma and hepatitis B virus infection.

The chain couples TRBV5-1 to TRBJ1-1; 7 bases fit TRBD1. The CDR3 loop spans 16 amino acids. CDR1 is SGHRS and CDR2 is YFSETQ in the germline V gene. V lost 0 bases, J lost 10 bases, and 15 bases stayed unmatched. The CDR3 bases are TGCGCCAGCAGCTTGGTAACCGGGACAGTCTCCTCTGGAGCTTTCTTT. Amino acids: CASSLVTGTVSSGAFF.

The chain recombines TRBV2 with TRBJ2-7; TRBD2 matches at 8 bases. In germline, CDR1 is SNHLY, CDR2 FYNNEI. The trim removed 7 bases at V and 5 bases at J, leaving 13 bases unmatched. This CDR3 region has 15 residues. CDR3 sequence (DNA): TGTGCCAGCAATGTGGATAACGGGAGGGCCCACGAGCAGTACTTC. Translating it yields CASNVDNGRAHEQYF.

Note on this clonotype: Without the conserved terminal phenylalanine or tryptophan, this CDR3 likely stems from a read error. This chain joins TRBV5-6 and TRBJ2-2; D is possibly TRBD2 (5 bases). The CDR3 extends over 15 amino acids. The germline V gene has CDR1 SGHDT and CDR2 YYEEEE. CDR3 protein: CASSLGLPNTVELFL. CDR3 coding DNA: TGTGCCAGCAGCTTGGGACTACCGAACACCGTGGAGCTGTTTTTA.

Details on this clonotype: An end of the junction differs from the germline gene, which may be a read error. The chain uses TRBV6-5 and TRBJ2-7; maybe TRBD2 (5 bases). The CDR3 contains 15 residues. Germline lookup yields CDR1 MNHEY and CDR2 SVGAGI. Here the CDR3 DNA reads TGTGACAGCAGCAAAACTAGTGGAAGCTCCTACGAGCAGTACTTC. Its translation: CDSSKTSGSSYEQYF.